This TCR beta chain emerged from a study of regulatory T cells in long-lasting Graves disease. This clonotype was observed at least ten times. Time point given: persistent/refractory GD, antithyroid drugs over 5 years with positive TRAb. Following extraction of RNA from PBMCs, that RNA was used to make the TCR library. CDR3 regions were amplified by Arm-PCR using iRepertoire HTBI primers to build TCR beta libraries. In TCRdb, the multiplex PCR reads were re-called with MiXCR into one record per CDR3 protein. The sample yields 390,000 or so distinct CDR3 sequences, approximately 23% seen once. The CDR3 has 16 amino acids. V lost 4 bases and J lost 3; bases outside the gene matches: 10.

J is TRBJ1-1 and V is TRBV12-3 or TRBV12-4; 8 nucleotides line up with TRBD1. The sequencing used peripheral blood mononuclear cells (PBMCs), collected when the disease was refractory, from a patient treated with antithyroid drugs. This sequence originates from a woman aged 35 to 49 with Graves disease. The DNA for the CDR3 is TGTGCCAGCAGTTCATCGTGGACAGGGTTCTACACTGAAGCTTTCTTT. This codes for CASSSSWTGFYTEAFF.